The text below deals with one TCR beta chain. Only in-frame clones appear in the TCRdb table, and some are missing; sequencing was by immunoSEQ multiplex PCR. This table has about 29,000 clones, 85% to 95% appearing once. The sample originates from a study of T cell changes during pregnancy in multiple sclerosis. V lost 4 bases and J lost 0, with 7 bases in between. Germline V gene lookup returns CDR1 SNHLY and CDR2 FYNNEI. The CDR3 consists of 13 residues. The receptor was isolated from a female donor with multiple sclerosis, enrolled in a pregnancy study. The starting material was CD8+ T cells from peripheral blood mononuclear cells, obtained before pregnancy. The chain couples TRBV2 to TRBJ2-7; D call uncertain. Written as DNA, the CDR3 is TGTGCCAGCAGTGGCCCGAGCTCCTACGAGCAGTACTTC. Translation: CASSGPSSYEQYF.